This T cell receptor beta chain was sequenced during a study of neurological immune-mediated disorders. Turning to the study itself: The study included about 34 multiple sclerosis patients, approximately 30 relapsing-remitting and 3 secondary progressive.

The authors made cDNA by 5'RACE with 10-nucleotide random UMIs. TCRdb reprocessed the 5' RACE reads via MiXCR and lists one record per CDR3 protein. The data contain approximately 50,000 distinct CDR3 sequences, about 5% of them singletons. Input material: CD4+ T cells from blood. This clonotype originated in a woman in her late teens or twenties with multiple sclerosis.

CDR3 protein: CASSYSGSGANVLTF. CDR3 DNA sequence: TGTGCCAGCAGTTACTCAGGGTCTGGGGCCAACGTCCTGACTTTC. The chain employs TRBV6-5 and TRBJ2-6, with D unresolved. The CDR3 is made up of 15 amino acids. Germline CDR1 MNHEY, CDR2 SVGAGI. Deletions cut 0 bases from V and 1 base from J, with 4 bases between.